The clone carrying this T cell receptor beta chain was observed a single time. The antigen remains unidentified. An end of the junction does not agree with germline; a read error may underlie this. The PCR was carried out with 60 Vbeta primers and 13 Jbeta primers. As handled by the study authors: In a later analysis, roughly 11 million of about 80 million unique beta chains occurred in at least two donors. This table comes from immunoSEQ multiplex PCR, and its TCRdb copy is limited to in-frame clones, with some not included. The V and J calls and clone size are taken from that table; D and trimming were inferred from the DNA. The table records about 120,000 clones, around three quarters of them present only once. This entry comes from a study of cytomegalovirus exposure and HLA in healthy donors. Study-wide results and limits: Among TCR sequences, most were rare, though some public TCRs appeared in many donors. In a later analysis, a missense DCLRE1C variant was linked to TCR beta V- and J-gene trimming. Overall, approximately 150 TCR beta chains were annotated as cytomegalovirus-associated.

The germline V gene has CDR1 SGHNT and CDR2 YENEEA. This CDR3 region has 13 residues. The TCR sequence derives from a man between 18 and 35 years old in good health and CMV-seropositive. The material sequenced was PBMCs. The chain combines TRBV11-3 with TRBJ1-1; perhaps TRBD1 as D (5 bases). The CDR3 loop reads CASSTTENSEAFF. DNA of the CDR3: TGTGCCAGCAGCACGACAGAGAACAGTGAAGCTTTCTTT.